The 17 T cell receptor beta chains below all came from one sample that was sequenced in a study of metastatic and nonmetastatic thyroid tumors. TCRdb re-called clones from the PCR reads using MiXCR. The table has about 35,000 clones, around 20% seen once. The entire patient cohort was treatment-naive prior to thyroid surgery. Sequenced material: blood. The source of these receptors is a female donor with papillary thyroid cancer or a benign thyroid nodule (not recorded which). Some clones in this sample may be carry-over from other donors' samples.

A single count supports this clone. Here the CDR3 omits its conserved ending phenylalanine or tryptophan, so a read error is the likely source. The chain combines TRBV7-2 with TRBJ2-7; D is uncertain. The CDR3 has 13 residues. The germline V gene has CDR1 SGHTA and CDR2 FQGNSA. V lost 7 bases, J lost 2 bases, and 12 bases lay in between. CDR3 loop: CASTSSGTYEQYL. CDR3 DNA sequence: TGTGCCAGCACCTCCTCTGGGACCTACGAGCAGTACCTC.

This clone was recorded many times. CDR3 sequence: CASSSLPGGLNSPLHF. The CDR3, as DNA: TGTGCCAGCAGCTCCCTACCCGGGGGTCTAAATTCACCCCTCCACTTT. The chain couples TRBV11-2 to TRBJ1-6; D is possibly TRBD1 (5 bases). The V end was cut by 4 bases, the J end by 7 bases, with 17 bases between. Per the germline V gene, CDR1 is SGHAT and CDR2 is FQNNGV. This CDR3 region has 16 residues.

This clone has at least ten counts. The chain carries TRBV7-2 and TRBJ2-7; no firm D call. The CDR3 length is 13 residues. Per the germline V gene, CDR1 is SGHTA and CDR2 is FQGNSA. Trimming removed 5 bases at V and 2 bases at J, with 10 bases between. CDR3 in amino acids: CASSPGPTYEQYF. CDR3 sequence (DNA): TGTGCCAGCAGCCCTGGTCCAACCTACGAGCAGTACTTC. The full variable domain, completed using reference TRBV7-2 and TRBJ2-7, is GAGVSQSPSNKVTEKGKDVELRCDPISGHTALYWYRQSLGQGLEFLIYFQGNSAPDKSGLPSDRFSAERTGGSVSTLTIQRTQQEDSAVYLCASSPGPTYEQYFGPGTRLTVT.

In this sample, this clone turned up many times. Other DNA sequences in the same sample also yield this CDR3. The CDR3 sequence: CASSLEPQPPGKLFF. CDR3 in DNA: TGTGCCAGCAGCTTAGAGCCCCAGCCTCCCGGAAAACTGTTTTTT. The rearrangement uses TRBV7-8 and TRBJ1-4; no firm D call. Trimming removed 1 base at V and 10 bases at J, with 16 bases between. CDR1 and CDR2 from the germline V gene are SGHVS and FQNEAQ. The CDR3 has 15 amino acids.

This clone was detected ten times or more. CDR3 in amino acids: CASSLVAGTQPQHF. The CDR3 DNA is TGTGCCAGCAGCTTGGTGGCAGGGACTCAGCCCCAGCATTTT. The chain recombines TRBV5-5 with TRBJ1-5; the D gene is possibly TRBD1 (5 bases). The CDR3 has 14 amino acids. The V and J ends lost 0 bases and 6 bases respectively, with 10 bases between them. Germline V gene data show CDR1 as SGHKS and CDR2 as YYEKEE (reference sequence).

A word on this clone: A much larger clonotype is one base distant, so this may be a read error. The CDR3 does not close with the conserved phenylalanine or tryptophan, likely indicating a read error. This rearrangement joins TRBV20-1 to TRBJ2-3; 10 bases fit TRBD2. V shed 1 base and J 4 bases; nucleotides not matched to a gene: 11. The CDR3 loop spans 17 amino acids. Germline V lookup: CDR1 DFQATT, CDR2 SNEGSKA (reference sequence). For the CDR3, the DNA is TGCAGTGCTAGAGGCGGACTAGCGGAAGTGGGCCCAGATACGCAGTATTCT. Translated: CSARGGLAEVGPDTQYS.

In this sample, this clone turned up a few times. This chain joins TRBV5-4 and TRBJ2-1, with a possible D match to TRBD1 (5 bases). This CDR3 has 12 residues. Germline assignment: CDR1 SGHNT and CDR2 YYREEE (reference sequence). The ends were cut back, 6 bases at V and 4 bases at J, with 8 bases in the middle. CDR3 region: CASIGAYNEQFF. CDR3 coding DNA: TGTGCCAGCATAGGGGCGTACAATGAGCAGTTCTTC.

The chain combines TRBV19 with TRBJ1-5; tentative D call: TRBD1 (6 bases). Germline V gene sequence: CDR1 LNHDA, CDR2 SQIVND (reference sequence). This CDR3 is built from 19 residues. V was clipped by 3 bases and J by 0 bases, with 21 bases between them. This CDR3 is CASSMRASGGLYSNQPQHF. CDR3 bases: TGTGCCAGTAGTATGAGGGCTAGTGGGGGCCTATATAGCAATCAGCCCCAGCATTTT. Full variable domain (missing parts from reference TRBV19 and TRBJ1-5): DGGITQSPKYLFRKEGQNVTLSCEQNLNHDAMYWYRQDPGQGLRLIYYSQIVNDFQKGDIAEGYSVSREKKESFPLTVTSAQKNPTAFYLCASSMRASGGLYSNQPQHFGDGTRLSIL.

This clone has a handful of counts. The genes are TRBV15 and TRBJ2-7; 10 bases map to TRBD2. CDR1 and CDR2 (germline): LNHNV, YYDKDF (reference sequence). The CDR3 is 15 amino acids. Trimming took 0 bases from V and 5 from J; bases not matched to a gene: 4. The CDR3: CATSRDPGTSDEQYF. CDR3 nucleotides: TGTGCCACCAGCAGAGATCCCGGGACTAGCGACGAGCAGTACTTC.

The rearrangement joins TRBV6-2 or TRBV6-3 to TRBJ1-6; D possibly corresponds to TRBD1 (5 bases). The ends were cut back, 5 bases at V and 10 bases at J, with 30 bases in the middle. CDR3 length: 19 residues. Looked up from germline, CDR1 is MNHEY and CDR2 is SVGEGT. Written as DNA, the CDR3 is TGTGCCAGCAGTATGGGCCATTCTTGTCGTGGGGACCCCGACTCACCCCTCCACTTT. It yields the protein CASSMGHSCRGDPDSPLHF.

This clone was seen many times. This chain uses TRBV4-1 with TRBJ1-1; 7 positions match TRBD1. Germline loops: CDR1 MGHRA, CDR2 YSYEKL. With 4 bases clipped from V and 6 bases from J, the junction kept 2 bases outside the gene matches. The CDR3 extends over 12 amino acids. CDR3 sequence: CASSLGTAEAFF. In DNA, the CDR3 is TGCGCCAGCAGCCTCGGGACAGCTGAAGCTTTCTTT.

The table lists this clone with many counts. V is TRBV7-2 and J is TRBJ2-3; D call uncertain. CDR1 and CDR2 from the germline V gene are SGHTA and FQGNSA. V was pared by 1 base and J by 0 bases, with 2 bases between. The CDR3 has 13 amino acids. The CDR3 DNA is TGTGCCAGCAGCTTAGGTAGCACAGATACGCAGTATTTT. This sequence encodes CASSLGSTDTQYF.

The chain carries TRBV11-2 and TRBJ2-1; D is perhaps TRBD1 (8 bases). In germline, CDR1 is SGHAT, CDR2 FQNNGV. Trimming stripped 6 bases from V and 13 bases from J, with 16 bases between. The CDR3 is made up of 12 amino acids. The CDR3, as DNA: TGTGCCAGCAGGCGACAGGGGAGGGATCAGTTCTTC. This sequence encodes CASRRQGRDQFF.

J is TRBJ2-1 and V is TRBV9; 7 bases agree with TRBD1. The germline V gene has CDR1 SGDLS and CDR2 YYNGEE. V lost 3 bases and J lost 13; bases outside the gene matches: 16. The CDR3 has 15 residues. Written as DNA, the CDR3 is TGTGCCAGCAGCGCGGGGCCGGGACAGCAAGAGACCCAGTTCTTC. Amino acid sequence: CASSAGPGQQETQFF. Looking up the rest from reference TRBV9 and TRBJ2-1 gives the full variable domain: DSGVTQTPKHLITATGQRVTLRCSPRSGDLSVYWYQQSLDQGLQFLIQYYNGEERAKGNILERFSAQQFPDLHSELNLSSLELGDSALYFCASSAGPGQQETQFFGPGTRLTVL.

In this sample, this clone turned up many times. This rearrangement joins TRBV7-3 to TRBJ2-3; D call uncertain. Deletions cut 4 bases from V and 0 bases from J, with 11 bases between. The CDR3 spans 15 residues. Germline CDR1 reads SGHTA; CDR2 reads FQGTGA. For the CDR3, the DNA is TGTGCCAGCAGCTCAAGCGTTTCTAGCACAGATACGCAGTATTTT. The encoded protein is CASSSSVSSTDTQYF.

This clone was counted at least ten times. V is TRBV9 and J is TRBJ2-1, with 10 bases aligning to TRBD1. This CDR3 region has 15 residues. With V trimmed by 0 bases and J by 8 bases, 5 bases remained unmatched. CDR1 and CDR2 (germline): SGDLS, YYNGEE. The CDR3 is CASSVGQGAVDEQFF. CDR3 coding DNA: TGTGCCAGCAGCGTAGGACAGGGGGCGGTCGATGAGCAGTTCTTC. Together with reference TRBV9 and TRBJ2-1, the CDR3 gives the full variable domain: DSGVTQTPKHLITATGQRVTLRCSPRSGDLSVYWYQQSLDQGLQFLIQYYNGEERAKGNILERFSAQQFPDLHSELNLSSLELGDSALYFCASSVGQGAVDEQFFGPGTRLTVL.

The chain carries TRBV30 and TRBJ2-6; D is unclear. Germline V gene lookup returns CDR1 GTSNPN and CDR2 SVGIG (reference sequence). V was pared by 0 bases and J by 0 bases, with 6 bases between. CDR3 length: 15 amino acids. The CDR3 DNA reads as TGTGCCTGGAGTGTACTCTTCTCTGGGGCCAACGTCCTGACTTTC. Protein: CAWSVLFSGANVLTF.